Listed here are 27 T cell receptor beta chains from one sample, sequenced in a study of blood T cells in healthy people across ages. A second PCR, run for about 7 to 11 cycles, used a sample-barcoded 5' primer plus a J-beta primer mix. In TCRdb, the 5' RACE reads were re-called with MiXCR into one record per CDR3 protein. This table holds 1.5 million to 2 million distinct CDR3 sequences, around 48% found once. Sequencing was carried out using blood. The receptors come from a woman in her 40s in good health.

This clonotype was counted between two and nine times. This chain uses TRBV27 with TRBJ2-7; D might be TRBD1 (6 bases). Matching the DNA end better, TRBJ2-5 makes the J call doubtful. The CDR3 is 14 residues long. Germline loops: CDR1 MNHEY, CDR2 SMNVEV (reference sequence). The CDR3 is CASSLTGLSETQYF. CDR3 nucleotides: TGTGCCAGCAGTTTAACAGGGTTGTCGGAGACCCAGTACTTC.

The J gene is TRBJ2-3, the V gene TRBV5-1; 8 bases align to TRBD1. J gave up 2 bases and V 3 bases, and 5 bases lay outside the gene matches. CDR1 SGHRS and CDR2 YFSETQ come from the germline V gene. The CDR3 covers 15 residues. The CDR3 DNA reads TGCGCCAGCAGCTACCGACAGGGGTACACAGATACGCAGTATTTT. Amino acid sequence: CASSYRQGYTDTQYF.

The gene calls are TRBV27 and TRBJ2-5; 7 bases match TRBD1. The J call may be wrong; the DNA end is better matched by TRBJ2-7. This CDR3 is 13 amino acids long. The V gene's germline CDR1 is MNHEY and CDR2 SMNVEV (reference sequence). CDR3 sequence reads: CASSSTGANEQYF. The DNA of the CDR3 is TGTGCCAGCAGTTCCACAGGGGCCAACGAGCAGTACTTC.

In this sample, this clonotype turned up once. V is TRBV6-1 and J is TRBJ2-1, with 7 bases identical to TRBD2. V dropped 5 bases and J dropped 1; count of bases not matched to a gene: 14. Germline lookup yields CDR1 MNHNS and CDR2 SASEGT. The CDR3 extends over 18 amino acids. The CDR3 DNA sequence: TGTGCCAGCAGTCGCCCCTCGGGGGGATTGAGTTCCTACAATGAGCAGTTCTTC. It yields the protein CASSRPSGGLSSYNEQFF.

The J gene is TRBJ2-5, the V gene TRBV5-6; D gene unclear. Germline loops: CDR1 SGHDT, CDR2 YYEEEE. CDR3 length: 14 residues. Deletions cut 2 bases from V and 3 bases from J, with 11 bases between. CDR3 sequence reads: CASSFQRLKETQYF. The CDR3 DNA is TGTGCCAGCAGCTTCCAGCGACTTAAAGAGACCCAGTACTTC. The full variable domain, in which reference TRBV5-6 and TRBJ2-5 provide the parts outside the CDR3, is DAGVTQSPTHLIKTRGQQVTLRCSPKSGHDTVSWYQQALGQGPQFIFQYYEEEERQRGNFPDRFSGHQFPNYSSELNVNALLLGDSALYLCASSFQRLKETQYFGPGTRLLVL.

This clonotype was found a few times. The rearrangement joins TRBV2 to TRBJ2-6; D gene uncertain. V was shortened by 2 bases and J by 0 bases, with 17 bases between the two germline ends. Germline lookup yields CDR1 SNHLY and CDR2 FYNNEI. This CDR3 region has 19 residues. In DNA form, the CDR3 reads TGTGCCAGCAGTGAAAGTGCGCGAATTTACAGCTCTGGGGCCAACGTCCTGACTTTC. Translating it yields CASSESARIYSSGANVLTF.

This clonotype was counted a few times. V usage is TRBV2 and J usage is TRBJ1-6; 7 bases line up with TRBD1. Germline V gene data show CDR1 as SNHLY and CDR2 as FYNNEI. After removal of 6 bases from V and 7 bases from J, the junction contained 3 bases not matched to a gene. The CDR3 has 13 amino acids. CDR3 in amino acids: CASRPGQNSPLHF. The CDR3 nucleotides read TGTGCCAGCAGGCCGGGACAGAATTCACCCCTCCACTTT.

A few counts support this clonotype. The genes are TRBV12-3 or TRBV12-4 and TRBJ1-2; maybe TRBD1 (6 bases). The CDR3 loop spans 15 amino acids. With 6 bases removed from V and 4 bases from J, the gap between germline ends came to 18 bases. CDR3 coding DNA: TGTGCCAGCAGCGCTCGGGGGGGCCGGTCCTATGGCTACACCTTC. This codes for CASSARGGRSYGYTF.

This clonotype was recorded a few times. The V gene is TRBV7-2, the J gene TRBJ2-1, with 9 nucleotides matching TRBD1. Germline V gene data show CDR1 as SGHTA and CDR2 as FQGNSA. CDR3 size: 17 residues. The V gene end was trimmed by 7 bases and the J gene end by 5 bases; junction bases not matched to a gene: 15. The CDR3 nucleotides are TGTGCCAGCACCAAACCCATCGGGACAGGGTCTAACAATGAGCAGTTCTTC. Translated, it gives CASTKPIGTGSNNEQFF.

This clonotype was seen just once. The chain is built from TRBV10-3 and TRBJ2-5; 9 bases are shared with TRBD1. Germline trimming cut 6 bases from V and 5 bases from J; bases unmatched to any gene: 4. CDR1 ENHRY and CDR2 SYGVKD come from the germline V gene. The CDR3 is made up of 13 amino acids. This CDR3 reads CAIRQGAGETQYF. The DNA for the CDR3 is TGTGCCATCAGACAGGGGGCAGGTGAGACCCAGTACTTC.

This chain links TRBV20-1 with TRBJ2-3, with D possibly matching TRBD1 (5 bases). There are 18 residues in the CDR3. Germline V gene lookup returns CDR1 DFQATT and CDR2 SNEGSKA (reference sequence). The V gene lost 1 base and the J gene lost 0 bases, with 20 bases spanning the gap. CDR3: CSARGQGHTVSSTDTQYF. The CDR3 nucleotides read TGCAGTGCTAGAGGGCAGGGTCACACCGTTTCTAGCACAGATACGCAGTATTTT.

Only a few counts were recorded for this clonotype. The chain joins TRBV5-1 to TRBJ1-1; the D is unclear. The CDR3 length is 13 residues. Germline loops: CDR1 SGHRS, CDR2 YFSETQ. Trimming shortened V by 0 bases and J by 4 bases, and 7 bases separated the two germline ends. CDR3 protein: CASSLETITEAFF. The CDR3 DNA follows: TGCGCCAGCAGCTTGGAAACGATCACTGAAGCTTTCTTT.

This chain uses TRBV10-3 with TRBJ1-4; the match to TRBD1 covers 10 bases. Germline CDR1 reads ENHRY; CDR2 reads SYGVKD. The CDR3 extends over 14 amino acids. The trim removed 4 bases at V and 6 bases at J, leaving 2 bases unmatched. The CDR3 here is CAISGGTGDEKLFF. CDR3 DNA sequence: TGTGCCATCAGTGGGGGGACAGGGGATGAAAAACTGTTTTTT.

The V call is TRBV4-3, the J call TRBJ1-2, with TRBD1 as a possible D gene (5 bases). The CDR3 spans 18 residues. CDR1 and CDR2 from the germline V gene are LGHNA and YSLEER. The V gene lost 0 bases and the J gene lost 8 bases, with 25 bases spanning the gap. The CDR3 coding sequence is TGCGCCAGCAGCCAAGATCCACGACCAGGCCCCGGGGGGAGAGGCTACACCTTC. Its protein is CASSQDPRPGPGGRGYTF.

The CDR3 reads CASSQLLGLATNEQFF. In DNA, the CDR3 is TGTGCCAGCAGCCAATTGTTGGGACTAGCGACCAATGAGCAGTTCTTC. The chain uses TRBV14 and TRBJ2-1; 10 bases line up with TRBD2. Looked up from germline, CDR1 is SGHDN and CDR2 is FVKESK. CDR3 length equals 16 residues. J gave up 6 bases and V 2 bases, and 7 bases lay outside the gene matches.

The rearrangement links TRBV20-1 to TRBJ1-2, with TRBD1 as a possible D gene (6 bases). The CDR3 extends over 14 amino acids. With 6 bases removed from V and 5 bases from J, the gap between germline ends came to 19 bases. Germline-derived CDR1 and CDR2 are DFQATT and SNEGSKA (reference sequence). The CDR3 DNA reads TGCAGTGCACTCCACAGGGTCCCCCTTTATGGCTACACCTTC. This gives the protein CSALHRVPLYGYTF.

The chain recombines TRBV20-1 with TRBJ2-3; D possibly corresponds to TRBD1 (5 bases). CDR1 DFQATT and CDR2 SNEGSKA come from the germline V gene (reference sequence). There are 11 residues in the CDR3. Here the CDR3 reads CSAEGADTQYF. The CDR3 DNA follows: TGCAGCGCCGAAGGGGCAGATACGCAGTATTTT.

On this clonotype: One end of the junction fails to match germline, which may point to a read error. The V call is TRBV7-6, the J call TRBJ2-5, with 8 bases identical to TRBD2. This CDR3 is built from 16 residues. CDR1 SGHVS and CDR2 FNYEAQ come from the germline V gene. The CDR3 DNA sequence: TGTGCCAGCAGCCTAGCCGTTCGGGGGGGAATAGAGACCCAGTACTTC. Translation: CASSLAVRGGIETQYF.

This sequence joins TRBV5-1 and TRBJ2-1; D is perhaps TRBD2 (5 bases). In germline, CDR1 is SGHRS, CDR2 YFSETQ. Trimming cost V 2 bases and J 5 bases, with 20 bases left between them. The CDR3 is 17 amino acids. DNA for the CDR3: TGCGCCAGCAGCTTTCGATTGTCGGGGTACCTCGACAATGAGCAGTTCTTC. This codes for CASSFRLSGYLDNEQFF.

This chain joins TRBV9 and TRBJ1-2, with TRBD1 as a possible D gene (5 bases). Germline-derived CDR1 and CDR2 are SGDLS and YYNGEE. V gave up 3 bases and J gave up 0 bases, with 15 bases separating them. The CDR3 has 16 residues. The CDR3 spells CASSGQSFQTNYGYTF. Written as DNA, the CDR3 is TGTGCCAGCAGCGGACAGAGTTTCCAAACTAACTATGGCTACACCTTC. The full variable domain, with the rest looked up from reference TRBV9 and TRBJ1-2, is DSGVTQTPKHLITATGQRVTLRCSPRSGDLSVYWYQQSLDQGLQFLIQYYNGEERAKGNILERFSAQQFPDLHSELNLSSLELGDSALYFCASSGQSFQTNYGYTFGSGTRLTVV.

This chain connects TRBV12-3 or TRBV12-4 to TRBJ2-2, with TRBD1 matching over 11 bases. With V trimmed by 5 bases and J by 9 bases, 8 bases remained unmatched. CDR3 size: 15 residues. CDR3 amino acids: CASSTRDRGDRELFF. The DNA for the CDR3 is TGTGCCAGCAGTACCCGGGACAGGGGGGACAGGGAGCTGTTTTTT.

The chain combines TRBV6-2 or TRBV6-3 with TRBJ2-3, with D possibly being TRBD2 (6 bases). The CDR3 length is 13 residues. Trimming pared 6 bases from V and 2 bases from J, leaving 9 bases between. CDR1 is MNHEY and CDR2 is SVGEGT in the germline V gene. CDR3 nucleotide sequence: TGTGCCAGCAGGACGGACTACACAGATACGCAGTATTTT. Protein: CASRTDYTDTQYF.

CDR3 sequence (DNA): TGTGCCAGCAGTCACCGCTCGACAGACAGGGAGACCCAGTACTTC. Residues: CASSHRSTDRETQYF. The chain carries TRBV12-3 or TRBV12-4 and TRBJ2-7; a possible D gene is TRBD1 (6 bases). The DNA end is more similar to TRBJ2-5, so the J call may be wrong. The CDR3 consists of 15 residues.

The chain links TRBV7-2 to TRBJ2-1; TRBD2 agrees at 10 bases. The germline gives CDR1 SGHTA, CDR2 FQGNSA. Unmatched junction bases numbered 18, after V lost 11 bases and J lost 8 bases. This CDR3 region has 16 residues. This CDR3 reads CAATMASGGHWDEQFF. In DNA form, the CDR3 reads TGTGCCGCCACGATGGCTAGCGGGGGCCACTGGGATGAGCAGTTCTTC.

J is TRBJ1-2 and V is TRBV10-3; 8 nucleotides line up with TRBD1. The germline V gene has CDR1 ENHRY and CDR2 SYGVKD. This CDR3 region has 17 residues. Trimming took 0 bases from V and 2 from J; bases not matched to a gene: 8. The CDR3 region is CAISESTGVEKNYGYTF. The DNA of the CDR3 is TGTGCCATCAGTGAGTCGACAGGGGTCGAAAAAAACTATGGCTACACCTTC.

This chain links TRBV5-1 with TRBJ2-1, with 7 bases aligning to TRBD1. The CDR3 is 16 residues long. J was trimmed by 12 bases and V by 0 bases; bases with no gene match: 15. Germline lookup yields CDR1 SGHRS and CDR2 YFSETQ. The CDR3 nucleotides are TGCGCCAGCAGCTTGGAGGGGACAGAGGGTACCAGACCGCAGTTCTTC. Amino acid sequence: CASSLEGTEGTRPQFF.

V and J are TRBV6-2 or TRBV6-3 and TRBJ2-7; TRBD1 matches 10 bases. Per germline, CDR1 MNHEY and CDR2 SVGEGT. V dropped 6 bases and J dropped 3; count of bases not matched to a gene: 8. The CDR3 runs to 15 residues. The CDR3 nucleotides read TGTGCCAGCAGCACAGGGGACAGGGGAGTCTACGAGCAGTACTTC. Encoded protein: CASSTGDRGVYEQYF.